Shown below are 27 T cell receptor beta chains from a single sample sequenced in a study of sequential checkpoint blockade in melanoma. Treatment indicated: randomized to nivolumab then ipilimumab (arm A) or the reverse (arm B). Produced via immunoSEQ multiplex PCR; TCRdb's table is partial and in-frame only. The repertoire has roughly 9,200 clones, roughly 24% of them found once; the top ten carry around a tenth. The sequencing used tumor tissue (inferred from file names), collected from a patient given nivolumab and ipilimumab in sequence. All receptors derive from a human donor with melanoma.

This clone was seen more than once but under ten times. The chain is built from TRBV6-8 and TRBJ1-1; weak D call: TRBD1 (5 bases). CDR3 length equals 17 residues. V dropped 6 bases and J dropped 1 base, with 21 bases sitting between them. The germline gives CDR1 MNHGY, CDR2 SAAAGT. The CDR3 protein is CASSSPGTGRGNTEAFF. The CDR3 bases are TGTGCCAGCAGCTCCCCCGGGACGGGGAGAGGGAACACTGAAGCTTTCTTT.

This rearrangement joins TRBV6-8 to TRBJ2-3; no definite D call. V lost 6 bases, J lost 2 bases, and 6 bases lay in between. The CDR3 runs to 12 residues. Germline V gene data show CDR1 as MNHGY and CDR2 as SAAAGT. For the CDR3, the DNA is TGTGCCAGCAGCCAGGACACAGATACGCAGTATTTT. Amino acids: CASSQDTDTQYF.

This clone occurred a few times. The rearrangement joins TRBV15 to TRBJ2-4; 12 nucleotides agree with TRBD2. There are 19 residues in the CDR3. The germline CDR1 and CDR2 sequences are LNHNV and YYDKDF (reference sequence). After removal of 6 bases from V and 0 bases from J, the junction contained 12 bases not matched to a gene. CDR3 nucleotides: TGTGCCACCAGTTATTCGCGACTAGCGGGGGTTGAAGCCAAAAACATTCAGTACTTC. Its translation: CATSYSRLAGVEAKNIQYF.

The V call is TRBV19, the J call TRBJ1-2; 7 bases map to TRBD1. Trimming cost V 7 bases and J 5 bases; bases outside gene matches: 1. The CDR3 extends over 11 amino acids. The germline CDR1 and CDR2 sequences are LNHDA and SQIVND (reference sequence). CDR3 sequence reads: CASTGGYGYTF. CDR3 DNA sequence: TGTGCCAGTACAGGGGGGTATGGCTACACCTTC.

V gene TRBV6-8 combines with J gene TRBJ1-3; tentative D call: TRBD1 (6 bases). The CDR3 is 15 amino acids. Germline lookup yields CDR1 MNHGY and CDR2 SAAAGT. Deletions cut 10 bases from V and 4 bases from J, with 20 bases between. CDR3 in amino acids: CATHQGGSQGNTIYF. The CDR3 DNA sequence: TGTGCCACCCACCAAGGGGGATCGCAAGGAAACACCATATATTTT.

There are a few counts of this clone. The chain combines TRBV6-8 with TRBJ1-4; maybe TRBD1 (5 bases). The germline gives CDR1 MNHGY, CDR2 SAAAGT. The length of the CDR3 is 15 residues. The germline V and J ends were trimmed by 9 bases and 8 bases, with 22 bases remaining between them. CDR3 nucleotide sequence: TGTGCCAGTGACCGGGGCGTGGGGGGGGAGGAAAAACTGTTTTTT. It translates to CASDRGVGGEEKLFF.

By its share, this clone is medium-sized (0.01 to 0.1%). The genes are TRBV9 and TRBJ2-7; D unresolved. Trimming cost V 4 bases and J 4 bases, with 15 bases left between them. The germline CDR1 and CDR2 sequences are SGDLS and YYNGEE. The CDR3 spans 14 residues. Written as DNA, the CDR3 is TGTGCCAGCAGCTTATCAGGTAAAAGTTACGAGCAGTACTTC. Protein: CASSLSGKSYEQYF.

In its sample, this clone was seen many times. Relative to the germline gene, one junction end is altered; a read error may explain this. The V call is TRBV11-3, the J call TRBJ1-5; 7 bases agree with TRBD1. The CDR3 spans 15 residues. Germline lookup yields CDR1 SGHNT and CDR2 YENEEA. The CDR3 region is CASSPQTGSNKPQHF. The DNA for the CDR3 is TGTGCCAGCAGCCCCCAGACAGGGAGCAATAAGCCCCAGCATTTT.

This clone is medium-sized by share. The gene calls are TRBV6-8 and TRBJ1-2, with TRBD1 as a possible D gene (6 bases). This CDR3 has 17 residues. Germline CDR1 MNHGY, CDR2 SAAAGT. With 1 base removed from V and 6 bases from J, the gap between germline ends came to 21 bases. This CDR3 is CASSYFAARGLRNGYTF. CDR3 in DNA: TGTGCCAGCAGTTACTTTGCCGCGCGGGGGCTAAGAAATGGCTACACCTTC.

The V and J genes are TRBV11-3 and TRBJ1-3; the match to TRBD1 covers 7 bases. The V segment lost 5 bases and the J segment 0 bases; nucleotides outside the gene matches: 13. This CDR3 is built from 18 residues. Germline CDR1 reads SGHNT; CDR2 reads YENEEA. The CDR3 nucleotides are TGTGCCAGCAGCCGCAAAACCGGGACAGTCAACTCTGGAAACACCATATATTTT. Translation gives CASSRKTGTVNSGNTIYF.

The V and J genes are TRBV10-2 and TRBJ1-3; D unresolved. Germline lookup yields CDR1 WSHSY and CDR2 SAAADI. V lost 3 bases to trimming and J lost 3 bases, with 12 bases between them. This CDR3 spans 15 amino acids. CDR3 residues: CASSEPGGFGNTIYF. The DNA for the CDR3 is TGCGCCAGCAGTGAACCTGGTGGCTTTGGAAACACCATATATTTT.

The J gene is TRBJ1-6, the V gene TRBV19; D gene ambiguous. CDR1 and CDR2 (germline): LNHDA, SQIVND (reference sequence). This CDR3 spans 15 amino acids. Deletions cut 3 bases from V and 9 bases from J, with 15 bases between. CDR3 amino acids: CASSITVDIVSPLHF. For the CDR3, the DNA is TGTGCCAGTAGTATTACGGTAGATATTGTTTCACCCCTCCACTTT.

CDR3 in DNA: TGTGCCACTGGCAGGGGGGACTACGAGCAGTACTTC. Amino acids: CATGRGDYEQYF. The chain is built from TRBV28 and TRBJ2-7; D is perhaps TRBD1 (7 bases). Germline V gene sequence: CDR1 MDHEN, CDR2 SYDVKM. The CDR3 has 12 amino acids. The V and J ends lost 10 bases and 3 bases respectively, with 13 bases between them.

This clone is medium-sized within its sample. The chain recombines TRBV11-3 with TRBJ1-4; D ambiguous. Germline CDR1 reads SGHNT; CDR2 reads YENEEA. The CDR3 is made up of 15 amino acids. V lost 5 bases and J 2 bases, leaving 12 bases between the germline ends. The CDR3 protein is CASSQTSRTNEKLFF. The CDR3 DNA reads TGTGCCAGCAGCCAAACCTCCCGTACTAATGAAAAACTGTTTTTT.

This clone was seen a few times. V is TRBV5-1 and J is TRBJ2-7, with D tentatively TRBD1 (5 bases). CDR3 length: 15 amino acids. V was shortened by 2 bases and J by 7 bases, with 19 bases between the two germline ends. Germline CDR1 reads SGHRS; CDR2 reads YFSETQ. The CDR3 DNA sequence: TGCGCCAGCAGCTTACAGGCACCCCATTTAGGGGAGCAGTACTTC. This gives the protein CASSLQAPHLGEQYF.

This clone occurred many times. This chain uses TRBV28 with TRBJ2-3, with TRBD2 as a possible D gene (6 bases). The length of the CDR3 is 18 residues. Germline values: CDR1 MDHEN, CDR2 SYDVKM. With 5 bases removed from V and 1 base from J, the gap between germline ends came to 22 bases. CDR3 residues: CASSPPPRTSRGTDTQYF. In DNA form, the CDR3 reads TGTGCCAGCAGTCCCCCGCCCCGCACTAGCCGGGGCACAGATACGCAGTATTTT.

The sample holds many counts of this clone. The chain has TRBV9 and TRBJ2-7; 12 bases are a match to TRBD1. The CDR3 consists of 13 residues. The V segment lost 4 bases and the J segment 9 bases; nucleotides outside the gene matches: 5. The V gene's germline CDR1 is SGDLS and CDR2 YYNGEE. CDR3: CASSPGTGGAQYF. DNA for the CDR3: TGTGCCAGCAGCCCCGGGACAGGGGGCGCGCAGTACTTC.

This clone was found a few times. The J gene is TRBJ1-5, the V gene TRBV28, with D unresolved. The CDR3 covers 12 residues. Germline V gene lookup returns CDR1 MDHEN and CDR2 SYDVKM. Trimming cost V 3 bases and J 3 bases, with 3 bases left between them. CDR3 in DNA: TGTGCCAGCAGTTTGGACAATCAGCCCCAGCATTTT. It is translated as CASSLDNQPQHF.

This sequence joins TRBV14 and TRBJ1-1, with unresolved D. The CDR3 is 13 amino acids. The V end was cut by 4 bases, the J end by 7 bases, with 13 bases between. Germline assignment: CDR1 SGHDN and CDR2 FVKESK. CDR3 in DNA: TGTGCCAGCAGCCTGACGGAGATGGATGAAGCTTTCTTT. Its translation is CASSLTEMDEAFF.

Judged by abundance, this clone is medium-sized (0.01 to 0.1%). The chain joins TRBV9 to TRBJ2-6, with D unclear. The CDR3 extends over 15 amino acids. The ends were cut back, 2 bases at V and 0 bases at J, with 6 bases in the middle. CDR1 SGDLS and CDR2 YYNGEE come from the germline V gene. Here the CDR3 reads CASSVSNSGANVLTF. The CDR3 bases are TGTGCCAGCAGCGTGTCCAACTCTGGGGCCAACGTCCTGACTTTC.

This chain uses TRBV11-3 with TRBJ1-4; 9 bases align to TRBD1. V shed 3 bases, J shed 7 bases, and the junction held 6 bases outside the gene matches. The CDR3 sequence is 15 residues long. Germline CDR1 and CDR2: SGHNT and YENEEA. This CDR3 is CASSLDRGLGEKLFF. The DNA for the CDR3 is TGTGCCAGCAGCTTGGACAGGGGTTTGGGTGAAAAACTGTTTTTT.

The chain employs TRBV14 and TRBJ2-1, with D perhaps given as TRBD1 or TRBD2 (5 bases each). CDR3 length: 13 amino acids. Looked up from germline, CDR1 is SGHDN and CDR2 is FVKESK. V was pared by 1 base and J by 10 bases, with 11 bases between. The CDR3 DNA reads as TGTGCCAGCAGCCAAGTAGGACGGGGCGAGCAGTTCTTC. Its protein is CASSQVGRGEQFF.

The rearrangement links TRBV5-1 to TRBJ1-4; D unclear. The CDR3 runs 15 residues. Looked up from germline, CDR1 is SGHRS and CDR2 is YFSETQ. Between the trimmed V and J ends, which lost 4 bases and 0 bases, there was a span of 10 bases. CDR3 nucleotides: TGCGCCAGCAGCCAGGAGTTTGCAACTAATGAAAAACTGTTTTTT. Translated: CASSQEFATNEKLFF.

This chain joins TRBV29-1 and TRBJ2-2; 11 positions agree with TRBD1. This CDR3 comprises 16 residues. Germline V gene sequence: CDR1 SQVTM, CDR2 ANQGSEA. V shed 6 bases, J shed 0 bases, and the junction held 6 bases outside the gene matches. CDR3 in DNA: TGCAGCGTCCGGACAGGGGGCCAAACGAACACCGGGGAGCTGTTTTTT. Protein product: CSVRTGGQTNTGELFF.

The chain joins TRBV28 to TRBJ1-2; 8 bases agree with TRBD1. With 4 bases clipped from V and 7 bases from J, the junction kept 5 bases outside the gene matches. The CDR3 sequence is 13 residues long. Germline V gene data show CDR1 as MDHEN and CDR2 as SYDVKM. CDR3 nucleotides: TGTGCCAGCAGTTCGGACAGGGAGGGTGGCTACACCTTC. Its protein is CASSSDREGGYTF.

This clone has a handful of counts. The V call is TRBV6-8, the J call TRBJ2-5; 7 nucleotides align to TRBD2. There are 15 residues in the CDR3. In germline, CDR1 is MNHGY, CDR2 SAAAGT. Losses at the gene ends were 2 bases for V and 5 bases for J; bases not matched to a gene: 8. CDR3 in amino acids: CASSYDSGDLETQYF. In DNA form, the CDR3 reads TGTGCCAGCAGTTACGACAGCGGGGACCTCGAGACCCAGTACTTC.

The chain combines TRBV10-2 with TRBJ1-1, with TRBD1 identical over 7 bases. CDR1 is WSHSY and CDR2 is SAAADI in the germline V gene. The trim removed 8 bases at V and 4 bases at J, leaving 13 bases unmatched. The CDR3 sequence is 15 residues long. This CDR3 is CASYPTGYDSTEAFF. CDR3 coding DNA: TGCGCCAGCTACCCGACAGGGTACGATAGCACTGAAGCTTTCTTT.